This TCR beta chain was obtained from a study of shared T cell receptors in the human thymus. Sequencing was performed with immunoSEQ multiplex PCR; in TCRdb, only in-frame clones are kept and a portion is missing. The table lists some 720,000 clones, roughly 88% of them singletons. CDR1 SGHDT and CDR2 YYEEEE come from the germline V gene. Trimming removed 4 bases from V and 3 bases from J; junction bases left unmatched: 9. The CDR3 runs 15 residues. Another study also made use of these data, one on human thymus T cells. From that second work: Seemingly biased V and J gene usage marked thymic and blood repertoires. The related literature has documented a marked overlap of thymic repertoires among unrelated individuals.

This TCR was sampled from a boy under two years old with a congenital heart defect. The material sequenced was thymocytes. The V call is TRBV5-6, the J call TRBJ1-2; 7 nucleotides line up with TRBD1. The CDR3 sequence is CASSPGQEVDYGYTF. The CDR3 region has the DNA TGTGCCAGCAGCCCAGGACAGGAGGTAGACTATGGCTACACCTTC.